A selection of T cell receptor beta chains follows, all from one sample in a study of T cell responses to AZD1222 COVID-19 vaccine. Assay: immunoSEQ multiplex PCR; the TCRdb copy retains only in-frame clones and omits some. The sample lists 80,000 to 95,000 clones, about 91% seen once, with 5.2% in the top ten. The sample in question was peripheral blood, obtained on day 0 of AZD1222 vaccination. The source is an adult in good health. CDR3s include the opening cysteine and the closing phenylalanine or tryptophan. D genes are given only for firm matches. Clone size, where shown, is once, few, many, or a class for clones that have expanded.

V: TRBV18; size: .; J: TRBJ2-1; D: .; DNA: TGTGCCAGCTCAATGAGCGGGCAGAGCTCCTACAATGAGCAGTTCTTC; CDR3: CASSMSGQSSYNEQFF
V: TRBV30; size: once; J: TRBJ2-1; D: .; DNA: TGTGCCTGGAGTGTAGTCTACAATGAGCAGTTCTTC; CDR3: CAWSVVYNEQFF
V: TRBV2; size: .; J: TRBJ1-1; D: .; DNA: TGTGCCAGCAGCCTACAGGGCATGAACACTGAAGCTTTCTTT; CDR3: CASSLQGMNTEAFF
V: TRBV6-1; size: .; J: TRBJ1-1; D: .; DNA: TGTGCCAGCAGTGAAGTGGAAGGCAACAAAGCTTTCTTT; CDR3: CASSEVEGNKAFF
V: TRBV6-5; size: .; J: TRBJ1-4; D: .; DNA: TGTGCCAGCGGGCCGTGGTTTGGGGGTGAGGAAAAACTGTTTTTT; CDR3: CASGPWFGGEEKLFF
V: TRBV30; size: .; J: TRBJ1-4; D: TRBD1; DNA: TGTGCCTGGGCCGGGACAGGGAGCGAAAAACTGTTTTTT; CDR3: CAWAGTGSEKLFF
V: TRBV7-9; size: .; J: TRBJ2-1; D: .; DNA: TGTGCCAGCAGCCTCAGGGGCAATGAGCAGTTCTTC; CDR3: CASSLRGNEQFF
V: TRBV3-1/TRBV3-2; size: .; J: TRBJ2-3; D: TRBD1; DNA: TGTGCCAGCAGCCAAGATCCCCTACAGGGGCGAGGGGATACGCAGTATTTT; CDR3: CASSQDPLQGRGDTQYF
V: TRBV5-1; size: .; J: TRBJ2-1; D: TRBD2; DNA: TGCGCCAGCAGCTTAGAATTGACTAGCGGGAGTGGGAATGAGCAGTTCTTC; CDR3: CASSLELTSGSGNEQFF
V: TRBV6-2/TRBV6-3; size: .; J: TRBJ1-2; D: .; DNA: TGTGCCAGCAGTTACCCCAGCAGGGGCGACCTTGGCTACACCTTC; CDR3: CASSYPSRGDLGYTF
V: TRBV12-3/TRBV12-4; size: once; J: TRBJ2-1; D: .; DNA: TGTGCCAGCAGCCGGGCTGGGCAGTTCTTC; CDR3: CASSRAGQFF
V: TRBV5-1; size: .; J: TRBJ2-2; D: TRBD2; DNA: TGCGCCAGCAGCTTGACTAGCGGGACCACCGGGGAGCTGTTTTTT; CDR3: CASSLTSGTTGELFF
V: TRBV6-5; size: .; J: TRBJ1-5; D: .; DNA: TGTGCCAGCAGCCTAGGGCGGTTTAGCAATCAGCCCCAGCATTTT; CDR3: CASSLGRFSNQPQHF
V: TRBV12-2; size: .; J: TRBJ1-6; D: .; DNA: TGTGCAAGTCGCTTAGAGATGGTCCGGATAAAAACGACAAGCTCCTATAATTCACCCCTCCACTTT; CDR3: CASRLEMVRIKTTSSYNSPLHF
V: TRBV27; size: .; J: TRBJ1-5; D: .; DNA: TGTGCCAGCAGTCCCAGGCGGGGGGACGGTCAGCCCCAGCATTTT; CDR3: CASSPRRGDGQPQHF
V: TRBV4-1; size: .; J: TRBJ1-5; D: .; DNA: TGCGCCAGCAGCCAAACCCTGGCAGAGATCACGCCCCAGCATTTT; CDR3: CASSQTLAEITPQHF
V: TRBV4-1; size: .; J: TRBJ2-2; D: .; DNA: TGCGCCAGCAGCCTGGGCCCAGAGGGCAGCTGGACCGGGGAGCTGTTTTTT; CDR3: CASSLGPEGSWTGELFF
V: TRBV6-5; size: .; J: TRBJ1-6; D: TRBD1; DNA: TGTGCCAGCAGTTTAACAGGGGTTAATTCACCCCTCCACTTT; CDR3: CASSLTGVNSPLHF
V: TRBV7-8; size: .; J: TRBJ2-3; D: .; DNA: TGTGCCAGCAGCCATCGCGGGACCTTGAGTAGCACAGATACGCAGTATTTT; CDR3: CASSHRGTLSSTDTQYF
V: TRBV2; size: .; J: TRBJ1-1; D: .; DNA: TGTGCCAGCAGTGAGGGGGGCCACACTGAAGCTTTCTTT; CDR3: CASSEGGHTEAFF
V: TRBV15; size: .; J: TRBJ1-4; D: TRBD1; DNA: TGTGCCACCAGCAGGACAGGGCAAGGAGAAAAACTGTTTTTT; CDR3: CATSRTGQGEKLFF
V: TRBV6-2/TRBV6-3; size: .; J: TRBJ2-7; D: .; DNA: TGTGCCAGCAGCCGAACGGGCCAGCACTACGAGCAGTACTTC; CDR3: CASSRTGQHYEQYF
V: TRBV2; size: .; J: TRBJ1-2; D: .; DNA: TGTGCCAGCGGCCTGATGGGGAATGGCTACACCTTC; CDR3: CASGLMGNGYTF
V: TRBV19; size: .; J: TRBJ1-4; D: .; DNA: TGTGCCAGTACTGACAGGTCAACTAATGAAAAACTGTTTTTT; CDR3: CASTDRSTNEKLFF
V: TRBV6-4; size: .; J: TRBJ2-3; D: .; DNA: TGTGCCAGCAGTGTCGGGGCGAACACAGATACGCAGTATTTT; CDR3: CASSVGANTDTQYF
V: TRBV7-2; size: .; J: TRBJ2-7; D: .; DNA: TGTGCCAGCAGCTTAGACAAAGCGGGTGGTAACTACGAGCAGTACTTC; CDR3: CASSLDKAGGNYEQYF
V: TRBV5-1; size: once; J: TRBJ1-4; D: TRBD1; DNA: TGCGCCAGCAAGGAGACAGGGGTTGAAAAACTGTTTTTT; CDR3: CASKETGVEKLFF
V: TRBV7-2; size: .; J: TRBJ2-3; D: TRBD2; DNA: TGTGCCAGCAGCGAGGGGACTAGCGGGAGGGTAGATACGCAGTATTTT; CDR3: CASSEGTSGRVDTQYF
V: TRBV28; size: .; J: TRBJ2-2; D: .; DNA: TGTGCCAGCTACTTTTCGGACCGCAACAAGGCCGGGGAGCTGTTTTTT; CDR3: CASYFSDRNKAGELFF
V: TRBV6-5; size: .; J: TRBJ1-1; D: .; DNA: TGTGCCAGCAGTTACCCCGGACAGAACACTGAAGCTTTCTTT; CDR3: CASSYPGQNTEAFF
V: TRBV5-1; size: .; J: TRBJ2-3; D: TRBD2; DNA: TGCGCCAGCAGCCAAGTGACTAGCTCGGGAGATACGCAGTATTTT; CDR3: CASSQVTSSGDTQYF
V: TRBV29-1; size: .; J: TRBJ1-2; D: .; DNA: TGCAGCGTTGACGTCCATGGGTTATTCTATGGCTACACCTTC; CDR3: CSVDVHGLFYGYTF
V: TRBV6-5; size: .; J: TRBJ2-7; D: TRBD2; DNA: TGTGCCAGCACCGGAGAACTAGCGACCCTCGGGGAGCAGTACTTC; CDR3: CASTGELATLGEQYF
V: TRBV4-3; size: .; J: TRBJ1-2; D: .; DNA: TGCGCCAGCAGCCCGGGACATGACCGCTACACCTTC; CDR3: CASSPGHDRYTF
V: TRBV28; size: .; J: TRBJ1-4; D: .; DNA: TGTGCCAGCAGTGGGAGGGACACTAATGAAAAACTGTTTTTT; CDR3: CASSGRDTNEKLFF
V: TRBV25-1; size: .; J: TRBJ2-2; D: .; DNA: TGTGCCAGCACCACGGGGGGCTGGGCCGGGGAGCTGTTTTTT; CDR3: CASTTGGWAGELFF
V: TRBV27; size: once; J: TRBJ2-7; D: .; DNA: TGTGCCAGCAGTTTAGGAGAGCAGTACTTC; CDR3: CASSLGEQYF
V: TRBV28; size: .; J: TRBJ2-5; D: TRBD2; DNA: TGTGCCAGCAGTTTGACTAGCGGACCCCAGACCCAGTACTTC; CDR3: CASSLTSGPQTQYF
V: TRBV25-1; size: .; J: TRBJ2-1; D: .; DNA: TGTGCCAGCAGTGAAGGTCTTTTTGATGAGCAGTTCTTC; CDR3: CASSEGLFDEQFF
V: TRBV10-3; size: .; J: TRBJ2-7; D: .; DNA: TGTGCCATCAAGGAATGGGGCTACGAGCAGTACTTC; CDR3: CAIKEWGYEQYF
V: TRBV6-1; size: .; J: TRBJ1-4; D: .; DNA: TGTGCCAGCAGTGAAAGAGGTGAAAAACTGTTTTTT; CDR3: CASSERGEKLFF
V: TRBV6-1; size: .; J: TRBJ2-1; D: .; DNA: TGTGCCAGCAGTGAAGCCCTCATAAATGAGCAGTTCTTC; CDR3: CASSEALINEQFF
V: TRBV2; size: .; J: TRBJ2-2; D: .; DNA: TGTGCCAGCAGTTTAATGGCCGGGGAGCTGTTTTTT; CDR3: CASSLMAGELFF
V: TRBV7-9; size: few; J: TRBJ1-3; D: .; DNA: TGTGCCAGCAGCACGGACGGATCTGGAAACACCATATATTTT; CDR3: CASSTDGSGNTIYF
V: TRBV12-3/TRBV12-4; size: few; J: TRBJ2-7; D: TRBD2; DNA: TGTGCCAGCAACCCCGGGACTAGCTACGAGCAGTACTTC; CDR3: CASNPGTSYEQYF
V: TRBV28; size: .; J: TRBJ1-1; D: TRBD1; DNA: TGTGCCAGCAGTTTAATCCTACAGGGGTTCACTGAAGCTTTCTTT; CDR3: CASSLILQGFTEAFF
V: TRBV12-3/TRBV12-4; size: .; J: TRBJ2-5; D: .; DNA: TGTGCCAGCAGTCTAAACCAAGAGACCCAGTACTTC; CDR3: CASSLNQETQYF
V: TRBV2; size: .; J: TRBJ2-7; D: .; DNA: TGTGCCAGCAGCTTAGACAGCCCCTCCTACGAGCAGTACTTC; CDR3: CASSLDSPSYEQYF
V: TRBV2; size: .; J: TRBJ2-5; D: .; DNA: TGTGCGAACGCGGACACCGGATTGGTGACCCAGTACTTC; CDR3: CANADTGLVTQYF
V: TRBV11-2; size: .; J: TRBJ2-3; D: .; DNA: TGTGCCAGCAGCTTAGATTCCCCCCAGGGGACGGATACGCAGTATTTT; CDR3: CASSLDSPQGTDTQYF
V: TRBV4-1; size: .; J: TRBJ2-2; D: .; DNA: TGCGCCAGCAGCCAAAGGGAGTCAAGGGAGCTGTTTTTT; CDR3: CASSQRESRELFF
V: TRBV19; size: once; J: TRBJ1-5; D: TRBD1; DNA: TGTGCCAGTAGCAGACAGGGGTTTGGTCAGCCCCAGCATTTT; CDR3: CASSRQGFGQPQHF
V: TRBV6-2/TRBV6-3; size: medium-sized; J: TRBJ2-3; D: TRBD2; DNA: TGTGCCAGCAGTTCGCGGACTAGGGGCACAGATACGCAGTATTTT; CDR3: CASSSRTRGTDTQYF
V: TRBV5-6; size: .; J: TRBJ2-1; D: TRBD2; DNA: TGTGCCAGCAGCTTGGGACTAGCGGGTTCCTACAATGAGCAGTTCTTC; CDR3: CASSLGLAGSYNEQFF
V: TRBV15; size: .; J: TRBJ2-3; D: TRBD2; DNA: TGTGCCACCAGCAGCCTACCGGGACTAGCGGGAGTAGGGGATACGCAGTATTTT; CDR3: CATSSLPGLAGVGDTQYF
V: TRBV6-2/TRBV6-3; size: .; J: TRBJ2-6; D: .; DNA: TGTGCCAGCAGTTACCGGATGACTGGGGCCAACGTCCTGACTTTC; CDR3: CASSYRMTGANVLTF
V: TRBV9; size: .; J: TRBJ2-6; D: .; DNA: TGTGCCAGCAGTCCTAGGCGTTCTGGGGCCAACGTCCTGACTTTC; CDR3: CASSPRRSGANVLTF
V: TRBV7-2; size: .; J: TRBJ2-7; D: TRBD1; DNA: TGTGCCAGCAGAGGCGTAGGCTGGACAGGTTCCTACGAGCAGTACTTC; CDR3: CASRGVGWTGSYEQYF